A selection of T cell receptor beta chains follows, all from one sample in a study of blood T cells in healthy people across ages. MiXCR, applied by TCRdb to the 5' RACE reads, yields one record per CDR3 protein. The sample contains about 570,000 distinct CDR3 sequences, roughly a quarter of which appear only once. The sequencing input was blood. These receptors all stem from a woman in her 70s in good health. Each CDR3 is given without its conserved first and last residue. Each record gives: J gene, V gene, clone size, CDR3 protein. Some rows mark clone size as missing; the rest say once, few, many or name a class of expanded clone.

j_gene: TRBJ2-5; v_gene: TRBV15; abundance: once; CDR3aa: ATSKPRFEGETQY
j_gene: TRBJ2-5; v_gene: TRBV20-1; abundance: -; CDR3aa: SAHVSGRQETQY
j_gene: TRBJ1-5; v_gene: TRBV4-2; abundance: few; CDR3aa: ASSPRLLQGRQPQH
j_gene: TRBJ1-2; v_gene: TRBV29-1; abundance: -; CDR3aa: SVGLGTERGYT
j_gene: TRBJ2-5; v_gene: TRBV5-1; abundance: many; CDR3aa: ASSSLGSQETQY
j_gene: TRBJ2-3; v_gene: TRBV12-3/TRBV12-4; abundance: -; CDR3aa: ASSLGMSTFTDTQY
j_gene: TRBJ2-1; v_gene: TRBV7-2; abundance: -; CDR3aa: ASSLAVGQF
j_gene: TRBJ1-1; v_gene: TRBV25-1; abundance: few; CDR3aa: ASSKRQGGTEAF
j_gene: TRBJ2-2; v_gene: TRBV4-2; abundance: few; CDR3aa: ASSQDGGRNTGELF
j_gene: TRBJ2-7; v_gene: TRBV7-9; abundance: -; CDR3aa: ASSSTGAGETQC
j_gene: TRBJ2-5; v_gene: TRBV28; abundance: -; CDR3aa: ASSPSGTAQETQY
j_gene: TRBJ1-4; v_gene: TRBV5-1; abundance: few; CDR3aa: ASSSLTGSNEKLF
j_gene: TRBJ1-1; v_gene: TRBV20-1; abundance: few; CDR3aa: SAPNRGATRGEAF
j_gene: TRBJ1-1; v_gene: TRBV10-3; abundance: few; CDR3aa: AIGSGQLYMNTEAF
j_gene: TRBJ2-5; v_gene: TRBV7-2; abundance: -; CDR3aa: ANSLEIKQY
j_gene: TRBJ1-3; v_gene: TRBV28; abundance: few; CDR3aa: ASSSNWDTIY
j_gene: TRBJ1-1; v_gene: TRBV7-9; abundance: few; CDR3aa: ASSSGTGSTEAF